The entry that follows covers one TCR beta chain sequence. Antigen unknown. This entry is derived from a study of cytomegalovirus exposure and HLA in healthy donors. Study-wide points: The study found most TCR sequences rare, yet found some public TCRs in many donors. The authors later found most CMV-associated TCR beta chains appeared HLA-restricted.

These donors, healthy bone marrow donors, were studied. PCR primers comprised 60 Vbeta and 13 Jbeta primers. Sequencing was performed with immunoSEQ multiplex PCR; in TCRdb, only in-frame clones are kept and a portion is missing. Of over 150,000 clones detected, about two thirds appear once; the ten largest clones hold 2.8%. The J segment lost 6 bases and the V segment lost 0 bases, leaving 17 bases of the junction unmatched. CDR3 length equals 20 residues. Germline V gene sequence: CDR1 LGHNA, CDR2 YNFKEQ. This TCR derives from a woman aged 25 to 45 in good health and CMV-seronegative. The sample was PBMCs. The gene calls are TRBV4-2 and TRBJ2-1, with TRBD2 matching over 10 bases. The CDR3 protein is CASSQESGLAPLFQFNEQFF. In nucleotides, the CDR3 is TGTGCCAGCAGCCAAGAATCGGGACTAGCGCCCCTTTTCCAATTCAATGAGCAGTTCTTC.